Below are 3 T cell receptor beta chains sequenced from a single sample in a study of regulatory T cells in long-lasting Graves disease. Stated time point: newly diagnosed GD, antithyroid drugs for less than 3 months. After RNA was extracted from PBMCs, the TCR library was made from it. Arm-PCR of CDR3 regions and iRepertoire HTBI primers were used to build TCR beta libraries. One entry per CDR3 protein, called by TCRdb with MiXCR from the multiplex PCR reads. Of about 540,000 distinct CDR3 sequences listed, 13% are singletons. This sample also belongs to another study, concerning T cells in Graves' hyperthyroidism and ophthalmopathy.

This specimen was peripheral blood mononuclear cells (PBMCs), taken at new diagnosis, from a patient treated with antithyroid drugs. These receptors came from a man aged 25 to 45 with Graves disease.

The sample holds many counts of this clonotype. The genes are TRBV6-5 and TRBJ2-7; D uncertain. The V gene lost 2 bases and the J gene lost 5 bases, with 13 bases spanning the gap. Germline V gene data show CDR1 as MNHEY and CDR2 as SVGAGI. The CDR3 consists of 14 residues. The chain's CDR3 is CASSYLGLADEQYF. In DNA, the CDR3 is TGTGCCAGCAGTTACCTCGGGCTCGCCGACGAGCAGTACTTC.

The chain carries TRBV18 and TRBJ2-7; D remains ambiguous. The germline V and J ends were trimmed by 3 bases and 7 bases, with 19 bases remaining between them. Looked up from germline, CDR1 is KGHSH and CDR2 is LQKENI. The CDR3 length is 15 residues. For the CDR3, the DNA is TGTGCCAGCTCACCGTCAGACCGGACCTTGGGTGAGCAGTACTTC. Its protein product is CASSPSDRTLGEQYF. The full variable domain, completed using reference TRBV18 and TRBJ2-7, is NAGVMQNPRHLVRRRGQEARLRCSPMKGHSHVYWYRQLPEEGLKFMVYLQKENIIDESGMPKERFSAEFPKEGPSILRIQQVVRGDSAAYFCASSPSDRTLGEQYFGPGTRLTVT.

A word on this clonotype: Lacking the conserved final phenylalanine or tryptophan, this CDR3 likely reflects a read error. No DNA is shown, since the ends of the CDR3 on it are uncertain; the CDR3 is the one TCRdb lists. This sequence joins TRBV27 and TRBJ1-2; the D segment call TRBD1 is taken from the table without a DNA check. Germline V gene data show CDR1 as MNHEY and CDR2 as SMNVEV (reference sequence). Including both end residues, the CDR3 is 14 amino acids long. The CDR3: CASSNRGTTLWLHL.